This TCR beta chain was recorded in a study of OX40 agonist ivuxolimab in advanced cancers. Study-wide points: Expanded peripheral T cell antigen specificity was not determined.

This clone was detected once. Its target is unknown. TCRdb keeps only in-frame clones here, not all; method: immunoSEQ multiplex PCR. This repertoire shows about 100,000 clones, approximately 90% found once; its top ten account for around 0.58%. The length of the CDR3 is 15 residues. CDR1 MDHEN and CDR2 SYDVKM come from the germline V gene. The V end lost 2 bases, the J end lost 8 bases, and 16 bases lay between the germline ends. The sequenced sample was CD4+ or CD8+ T cells sorted from blood, obtained in a trial of the OX40 agonist ivuxolimab. The receptor was derived from an adult with an advanced solid tumor such as melanoma, head and neck, liver or kidney cancer. The chain recombines TRBV28 with TRBJ1-3, with D possibly matching TRBD1 (6 bases). The CDR3 loop reads CASSLGWGRGDTIYF. CDR3 DNA: TGTGCCAGCAGTTTAGGTTGGGGCAGGGGAGACACCATATATTTT.